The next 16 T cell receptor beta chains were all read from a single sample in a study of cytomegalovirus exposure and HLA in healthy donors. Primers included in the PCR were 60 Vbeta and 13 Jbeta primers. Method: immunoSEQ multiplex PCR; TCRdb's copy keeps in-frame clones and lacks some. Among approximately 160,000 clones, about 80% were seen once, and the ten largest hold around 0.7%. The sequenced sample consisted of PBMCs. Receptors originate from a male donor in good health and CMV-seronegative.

The CDR3 loop is CASSVTPGGVGYTF. The CDR3 DNA is TGTGCCAGCAGCGTAACTCCAGGGGGAGTGGGCTACACCTTC. This chain connects TRBV11-1 to TRBJ1-2, with 7 bases fitting TRBD1. In germline, CDR1 is SGHAT, CDR2 FQDESV (reference sequence). This CDR3 contains 14 residues. The V segment lost 5 bases and the J segment 8 bases; nucleotides outside the gene matches: 11.

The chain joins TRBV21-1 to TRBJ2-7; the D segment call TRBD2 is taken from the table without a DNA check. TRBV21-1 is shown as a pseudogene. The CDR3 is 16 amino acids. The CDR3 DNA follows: TGTGCCAGCAGCAATAGCGGGGAGGCAATTTCCTACGAGCAGTACTTC. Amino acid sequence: CASSNSGEAISYEQYF.

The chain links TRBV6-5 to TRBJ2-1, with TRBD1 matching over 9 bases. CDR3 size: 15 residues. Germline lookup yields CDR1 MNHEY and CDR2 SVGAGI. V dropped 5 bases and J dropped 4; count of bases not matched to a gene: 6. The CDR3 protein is CASSPGQGTYNEQFF. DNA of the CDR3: TGTGCCAGCAGTCCCGGACAGGGGACTTACAATGAGCAGTTCTTC.

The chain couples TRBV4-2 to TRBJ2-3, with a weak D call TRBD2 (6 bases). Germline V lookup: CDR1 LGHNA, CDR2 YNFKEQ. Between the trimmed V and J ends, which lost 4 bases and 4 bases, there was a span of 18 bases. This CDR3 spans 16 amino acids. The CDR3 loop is CASSLSAGSGADTQYF. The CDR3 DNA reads TGTGCCAGCAGCCTAAGCGCAGGATCGGGGGCAGATACGCAGTATTTT.

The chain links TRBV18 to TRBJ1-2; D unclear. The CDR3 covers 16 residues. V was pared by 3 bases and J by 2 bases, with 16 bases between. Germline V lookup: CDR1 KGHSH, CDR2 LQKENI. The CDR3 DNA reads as TGTGCCAGCTCACCGATCGCGGGCCAGATGAACTATGGCTACACCTTC. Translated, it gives CASSPIAGQMNYGYTF.

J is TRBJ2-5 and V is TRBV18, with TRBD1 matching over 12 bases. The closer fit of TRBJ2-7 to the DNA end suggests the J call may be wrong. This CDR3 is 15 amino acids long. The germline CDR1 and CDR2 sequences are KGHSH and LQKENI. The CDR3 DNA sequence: TGTGCCAGCTCACCTGGGACAGGGGGCAGATACGAGCAGTACTTC. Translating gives CASSPGTGGRYEQYF.

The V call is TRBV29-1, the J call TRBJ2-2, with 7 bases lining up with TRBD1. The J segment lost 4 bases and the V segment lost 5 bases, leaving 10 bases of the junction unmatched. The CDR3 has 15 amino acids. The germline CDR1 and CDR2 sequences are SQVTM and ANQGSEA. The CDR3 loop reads CSVQAQGRVTGELFF. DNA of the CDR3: TGCAGCGTTCAAGCACAGGGGCGGGTCACCGGGGAGCTGTTTTTT.

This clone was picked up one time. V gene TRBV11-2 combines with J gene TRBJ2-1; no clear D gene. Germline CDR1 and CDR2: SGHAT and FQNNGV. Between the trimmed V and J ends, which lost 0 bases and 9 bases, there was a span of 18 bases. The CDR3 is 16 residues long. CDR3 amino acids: CASSLDTLNRGSEQFF. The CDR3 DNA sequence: TGTGCCAGCAGCTTAGATACATTAAATCGCGGTTCTGAGCAGTTCTTC.

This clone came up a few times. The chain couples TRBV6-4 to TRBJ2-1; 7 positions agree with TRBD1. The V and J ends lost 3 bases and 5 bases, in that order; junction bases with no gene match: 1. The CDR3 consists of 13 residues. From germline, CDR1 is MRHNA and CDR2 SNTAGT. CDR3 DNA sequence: TGTGCCAGCAGTGAGACAGGGAACAATGAGCAGTTCTTC. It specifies CASSETGNNEQFF.

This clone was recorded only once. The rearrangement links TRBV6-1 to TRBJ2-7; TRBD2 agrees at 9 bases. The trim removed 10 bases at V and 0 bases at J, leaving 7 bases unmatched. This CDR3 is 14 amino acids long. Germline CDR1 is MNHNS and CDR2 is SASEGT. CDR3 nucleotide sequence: TGTGCCACCCTCAGGGGACTAGCCTCCTACGAGCAGTACTTC. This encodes CATLRGLASYEQYF.

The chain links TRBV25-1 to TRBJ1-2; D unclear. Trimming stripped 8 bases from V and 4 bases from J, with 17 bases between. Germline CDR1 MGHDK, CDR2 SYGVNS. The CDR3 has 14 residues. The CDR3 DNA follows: TGTGCCAGCCAATCGGCGGCAATCTCCTATGGCTACACCTTC. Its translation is CASQSAAISYGYTF.

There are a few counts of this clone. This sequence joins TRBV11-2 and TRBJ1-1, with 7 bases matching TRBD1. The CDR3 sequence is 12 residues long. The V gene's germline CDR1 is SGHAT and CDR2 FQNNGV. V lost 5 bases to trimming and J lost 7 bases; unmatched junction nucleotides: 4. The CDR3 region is CASSQGGNEAFF. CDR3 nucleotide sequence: TGTGCCAGCAGCCAGGGGGGCAATGAAGCTTTCTTT.

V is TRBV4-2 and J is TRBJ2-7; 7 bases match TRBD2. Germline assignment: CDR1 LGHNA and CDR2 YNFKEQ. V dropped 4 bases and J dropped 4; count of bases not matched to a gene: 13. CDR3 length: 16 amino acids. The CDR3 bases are TGTGCCAGCAGCCCCCAAGAGGCGGGAGTTCCGTACGAGCAGTACTTC. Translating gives CASSPQEAGVPYEQYF.

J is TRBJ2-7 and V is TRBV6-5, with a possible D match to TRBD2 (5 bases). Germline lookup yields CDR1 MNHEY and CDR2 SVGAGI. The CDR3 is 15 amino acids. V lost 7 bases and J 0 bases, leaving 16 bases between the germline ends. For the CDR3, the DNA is TGTGCCAGCACTCAAGCTTATGGGAGCTCCTACGAGCAGTACTTC. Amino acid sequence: CASTQAYGSSYEQYF.

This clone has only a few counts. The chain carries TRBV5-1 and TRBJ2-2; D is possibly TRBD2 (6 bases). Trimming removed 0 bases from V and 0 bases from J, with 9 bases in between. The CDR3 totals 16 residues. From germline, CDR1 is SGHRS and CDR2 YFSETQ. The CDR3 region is CASSLGAGPNTGELFF. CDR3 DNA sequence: TGCGCCAGCAGCTTGGGCGCGGGGCCGAACACCGGGGAGCTGTTTTTT.

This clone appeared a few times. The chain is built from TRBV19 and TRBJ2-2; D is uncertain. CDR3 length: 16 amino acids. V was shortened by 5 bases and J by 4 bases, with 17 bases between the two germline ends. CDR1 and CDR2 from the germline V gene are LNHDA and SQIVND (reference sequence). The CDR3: CASSSRLVASTGELFF. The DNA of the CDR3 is TGTGCCAGTAGTTCTCGTTTGGTGGCATCCACCGGGGAGCTGTTTTTT. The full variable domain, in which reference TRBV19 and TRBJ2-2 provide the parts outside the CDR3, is DGGITQSPKYLFRKEGQNVTLSCEQNLNHDAMYWYRQDPGQGLRLIYYSQIVNDFQKGDIAEGYSVSREKKESFPLTVTSAQKNPTAFYLCASSSRLVASTGELFFGEGSRLTVL.